Below, 27 T cell receptor beta chains from the same sample are listed, as sequenced in a study of shared clonotypes between healthy human individuals. Assay: immunoSEQ multiplex PCR; the TCRdb copy retains only in-frame clones and omits some. The sample consists of roughly 490,000 clones, around 79% of them appearing once. Input material: PBMCs. Every receptor here comes from a middle-aged woman in good health. Some clones in this sample may be carry-over from other donors' samples.

The V gene is TRBV7-9, the J gene TRBJ2-5; maybe TRBD2 (5 bases). V was pared by 3 bases and J by 3 bases, with 8 bases between. CDR3 length: 13 amino acids. Per germline, CDR1 SEHNR and CDR2 FQNEAQ (reference sequence). CDR3: CASSFWGEETQYF. CDR3 bases: TGTGCCAGCAGCTTTTGGGGAGAAGAGACCCAGTACTTC.

The rearrangement joins TRBV9 to TRBJ2-3, with a tentative D call TRBD2 (6 bases). V shed 3 bases and J shed 5 bases, with 13 bases lying between them. There are 14 residues in the CDR3. CDR1 and CDR2 from the germline V gene are SGDLS and YYNGEE. The CDR3 nucleotides are TGTGCCAGCAGCGCGCCGACAGCGGGAGATACGCAGTATTTT. It is translated as CASSAPTAGDTQYF.

The V gene is TRBV10-2, the J gene TRBJ2-7; possibly TRBD1 or TRBD2 for D (5 bases each). Germline CDR1 reads WSHSY; CDR2 reads SAAADI. V shed 3 bases and J shed 2 bases, with 11 bases lying between them. This CDR3 has 14 residues. The CDR3 DNA reads as TGCGCCAGCAGTGAAGGTCAGGGACCCTACGAGCAGTACTTC. It encodes CASSEGQGPYEQYF.

This chain uses TRBV13 with TRBJ2-3; 7 nucleotides match TRBD2. Germline lookup yields CDR1 PRHDT and CDR2 FYEKMQ (reference sequence). V gave up 2 bases and J gave up 3 bases; unmatched junction bases: 5. This CDR3 contains 15 residues. Written as DNA, the CDR3 is TGTGCCAGCAGCTTACTAGGGACTATGACAGATACGCAGTATTTT. This gives the protein CASSLLGTMTDTQYF.

The rearrangement uses TRBV5-4 and TRBJ2-2; D might be TRBD2 (5 bases). Trimming removed 4 bases from V and 0 bases from J, with 10 bases in between. The CDR3 contains 15 residues. CDR1 SGHNT and CDR2 YYREEE come from the germline V gene (reference sequence). The CDR3 is CASSKERSNTGELFF. Written as DNA, the CDR3 is TGTGCCAGCAGCAAAGAGCGGTCGAACACCGGGGAGCTGTTTTTT.

This clone was counted only a few times. The J gene is TRBJ1-5, the V gene TRBV12-5; the D gene is possibly TRBD1 (5 bases). The CDR3 runs to 14 residues. Germline V gene data show CDR1 as LGHNT and CDR2 as FRNRAP. V was clipped by 11 bases and J by 1 base, with 15 bases between them. The CDR3 loop is CAGDWRRSNQPQHF. CDR3 DNA: TGTGCTGGGGACTGGCGGCGAAGCAATCAGCCCCAGCATTTT.

The chain recombines TRBV19 with TRBJ1-4, with D possibly matching TRBD1 (6 bases). CDR3 size: 16 residues. CDR1 LNHDA and CDR2 SQIVND come from the germline V gene (reference sequence). Trimming removed 7 bases at V and 4 bases at J, with 19 bases between. The CDR3 nucleotides are TGTGCCAGTACCCCTCCCCCGACAGGCGTTAATGAAAAACTGTTTTTT. Its translation: CASTPPPTGVNEKLFF.

Of note for this clone: A clone one base away is much larger, so this may be a read error. V and J are TRBV5-4 and TRBJ1-1; D remains ambiguous. Trimming took off 2 bases at V and 1 base at J, with 6 bases between the two ends. There are 13 residues in the CDR3. CDR1 is SGHNT, CDR2 YYREEE, per germline (reference sequence). In nucleotides, the CDR3 is TGTGCCAGCAGCTTTGGCGGGAACACTGAAGCTTTCTTT. Translated, it gives CASSFGGNTEAFF.

The V gene is TRBV27, the J gene TRBJ2-3; tentative D call: TRBD2 (6 bases). Germline V gene data show CDR1 as MNHEY and CDR2 as SMNVEV (reference sequence). V was trimmed by 6 bases and J by 0 bases, leaving 25 bases between them. The CDR3 consists of 19 residues. This chain's CDR3 is CASSPLPTLAVTSTDTQYF. CDR3 in DNA: TGTGCCAGCAGCCCCCTTCCTACCTTAGCGGTCACTAGCACAGATACGCAGTATTTT.

The chain links TRBV7-9 to TRBJ1-2; weak D call: TRBD1 (5 bases). V shed 7 bases and J shed 5 bases, with 11 bases lying between them. The germline CDR1 and CDR2 sequences are SEHNR and FQNEAQ (reference sequence). The CDR3 consists of 12 residues. The CDR3 DNA reads as TGTGCCAGCACCGATGGGGGTTATGGCTACACCTTC. Its protein product is CASTDGGYGYTF.

The V call is TRBV11-2, the J call TRBJ2-5; TRBD1 aligns across 10 bases. CDR1 and CDR2 (germline): SGHAT, FQNNGV. Trimming took 3 bases from V and 1 from J; bases not matched to a gene: 5. There are 16 residues in the CDR3. CDR3 sequence (DNA): TGTGCCAGCAGCTTTGGGACAGGGGTAACCCAAGAGACCCAGTACTTC. Translating it yields CASSFGTGVTQETQYF.

This rearrangement joins TRBV28 to TRBJ1-5, with D maybe TRBD1 (6 bases). Germline V gene sequence: CDR1 MDHEN, CDR2 SYDVKM. CDR3 length equals 14 residues. The V and J ends lost 2 bases and 7 bases respectively, with 12 bases between them. The CDR3 coding sequence is TGTGCCAGCAGTTTAGCGGGGGCGGGGCAGCCCCAGCATTTT. This translates into CASSLAGAGQPQHF.

The chain couples TRBV29-1 to TRBJ2-2; the match to TRBD2 covers 8 bases. This CDR3 is built from 16 residues. J was trimmed by 2 bases and V by 3 bases; bases with no gene match: 8. Germline values: CDR1 SQVTM, CDR2 ANQGSEA. The CDR3 protein is CSVEFGRGPNTGELFF. The CDR3 DNA sequence: TGCAGCGTTGAGTTCGGGAGGGGCCCCAACACCGGGGAGCTGTTTTTT.

This clone was observed a few times. The chain links TRBV27 to TRBJ2-7; possibly TRBD2 for D (6 bases). V was pared by 5 bases and J by 2 bases, with 19 bases between. Germline CDR1 reads MNHEY; CDR2 reads SMNVEV (reference sequence). The length of the CDR3 is 16 residues. CDR3 sequence: CASSPPGAGMAYEQYF. Written as DNA, the CDR3 is TGTGCCAGCAGTCCCCCCGGTGCGGGGATGGCCTACGAGCAGTACTTC.

The chain is built from TRBV11-2 and TRBJ2-5; D not resolved. The assigned J gene may be wrong: the sequence end matches TRBJ2-7 better. The germline CDR1 and CDR2 sequences are SGHAT and FQNNGV. The CDR3 runs to 13 residues. CDR3 sequence: CASPLETFYEQYF. DNA of the CDR3: TGTGCCAGCCCGCTGGAGACCTTCTACGAGCAGTACTTC.

Only a few counts were recorded for this clone. At the DNA level, this CDR3 is encoded by other sequences in the same sample as well. The rearrangement links TRBV19 to TRBJ2-7, with 15 bases matching TRBD2. The CDR3 has 15 residues. J was trimmed by 4 bases and V by 4 bases; bases with no gene match: 2. Germline assignment: CDR1 LNHDA and CDR2 SQIVND (reference sequence). CDR3 coding DNA: TGTGCCAGTAGTAACGGACTAGCGGGAGGGTACGAGCAGTACTTC. It codes for CASSNGLAGGYEQYF. The full variable domain, in which reference TRBV19 and TRBJ2-7 provide the parts outside the CDR3, is DGGITQSPKYLFRKEGQNVTLSCEQNLNHDAMYWYRQDPGQGLRLIYYSQIVNDFQKGDIAEGYSVSREKKESFPLTVTSAQKNPTAFYLCASSNGLAGGYEQYFGPGTRLTVT.

This clone is categorized as medium-sized. The sample contains more than one DNA sequence encoding this CDR3. The gene calls are TRBV7-3 and TRBJ2-7; tentatively, D is TRBD2 (6 bases). Trimming took 3 bases from V and 5 from J, leaving 8 bases between them. This CDR3 spans 12 amino acids. Germline CDR1 reads SGHTA; CDR2 reads FQGTGA. CDR3 DNA sequence: TGTGCCAGCAGCTTGACGGGGGACGAGCAGTACTTC. Encoded protein: CASSLTGDEQYF. Together with reference TRBV7-3 and TRBJ2-7, the CDR3 gives the full variable domain: GAGVSQTPSNKVTEKGKYVELRCDPISGHTALYWYRQSLGQGPEFLIYFQGTGAADDSGLPNDRFFAVRPEGSVSTLKIQRTERGDSAVYLCASSLTGDEQYFGPGTRLTVT.

This clone showed up just a few times. Different DNA sequences within this sample yield the same CDR3. The gene calls are TRBV10-2 and TRBJ1-1; possibly TRBD1 for D (5 bases). The CDR3 is made up of 11 amino acids. Per the germline V gene, CDR1 is WSHSY and CDR2 is SAAADI. V was shortened by 8 bases and J by 3 bases, with 7 bases between the two germline ends. For the CDR3, the DNA is TGCGCCAGCCGCAGGGACACTGAAGCTTTCTTT. Translation gives CASRRDTEAFF.

The chain is built from TRBV18 and TRBJ2-5; D is tentatively TRBD1 or TRBD2 (7 bases each). In germline, CDR1 is KGHSH, CDR2 LQKENI. The length of the CDR3 is 15 residues. Trimming pared 4 bases from V and 5 bases from J, leaving 17 bases between. The CDR3 sequence is CASSLRQGAGETQYF. The CDR3 DNA reads as TGTGCCAGCTCACTGAGACAGGGAGCGGGGGAGACCCAGTACTTC.

This clone has a handful of counts. The chain uses TRBV10-3 and TRBJ1-3; 7 nucleotides agree with TRBD1. This CDR3 spans 16 amino acids. Trimming removed 2 bases from V and 2 bases from J; junction bases left unmatched: 6. The germline gives CDR1 ENHRY, CDR2 SYGVKD. The CDR3 protein is CAISENDRATGNTIYF. In DNA, the CDR3 is TGTGCCATCAGTGAGAACGACAGGGCTACTGGAAACACCATATATTTT.

This clone was counted once. This chain connects TRBV4-2 to TRBJ2-3, with a tentative D call TRBD2 (5 bases). CDR1 and CDR2 from the germline V gene are LGHNA and YNFKEQ. CDR3 length: 14 residues. Trimming removed 4 bases from V and 10 bases from J, with 18 bases in between. The CDR3 DNA is TGTGCCAGCAGCCCCCCGAGGGTAGTCAAGCCGCAGTATTTT. Protein: CASSPPRVVKPQYF.

The chain combines TRBV9 with TRBJ2-5; 8 bases map to TRBD2. Germline V gives CDR1 SGDLS, CDR2 YYNGEE. This CDR3 comprises 17 residues. J lost 1 base, V lost 0 bases, and 8 bases had no gene match. As DNA, the CDR3 is TGTGCCAGCAGCGTAGCCAACGGAGCGGGGGTCCAAGAGACCCAGTACTTC. It is translated as CASSVANGAGVQETQYF.

This rearrangement joins TRBV19 to TRBJ2-5; D could derive from TRBD1 or TRBD2 (5 bases each). The germline V and J ends were trimmed by 5 bases and 2 bases, with 12 bases remaining between them. The CDR3 has 14 amino acids. Germline V gives CDR1 LNHDA, CDR2 SQIVND (reference sequence). The CDR3 protein is CASSARDRQETQYF. The CDR3 DNA reads TGTGCCAGTAGTGCAAGGGACCGTCAAGAGACCCAGTACTTC.

The rearrangement uses TRBV27 and TRBJ2-1; D is unclear. The CDR3 is 13 amino acids. V was pared by 5 bases and J by 7 bases, with 12 bases between. CDR1 and CDR2 from the germline V gene are MNHEY and SMNVEV (reference sequence). The CDR3 region has the DNA TGTGCCAGCAGTCTAAATTATAAAAATGAGCAGTTCTTC. Protein: CASSLNYKNEQFF.

The rearrangement joins TRBV21-1 to TRBJ2-5. TRBV21-1 is shown as a pseudogene. CDR3 length equals 13 residues. CDR3 protein: CASSKQGNETQYF. CDR3 sequence (DNA): TGTGCCAGCAGCAAGCAAGGGAACGAGACCCAGTACTTC.

This sequence joins TRBV7-2 and TRBJ2-7; D ambiguous. The CDR3 sequence is 13 residues long. V was pared by 2 bases and J by 7 bases, with 12 bases between. From germline, CDR1 is SGHTA and CDR2 FQGNSA. The CDR3 loop is CASSLLPLGEQYF. The CDR3 nucleotides are TGTGCCAGCAGCTTACTCCCCTTGGGGGAGCAGTACTTC.

The chain recombines TRBV7-3 with TRBJ2-3, with 14 bases aligning to TRBD2. This CDR3 has 17 amino acids. The V segment lost 5 bases and the J segment 0 bases; nucleotides outside the gene matches: 4. Looked up from germline, CDR1 is SGHTA and CDR2 is FQGTGA. The CDR3 sequence: CASSLGLAGGSTDTQYF. The CDR3 DNA follows: TGTGCCAGCAGCCTAGGACTAGCGGGAGGAAGCACAGATACGCAGTATTTT.